The entry below gives a single T cell receptor (beta chain) sequence along with its context. The sample comes from a study of blood T cell repertoires in COVID-19. Overall study context: Italy, Spain and the United States were the sources of the convalescent and acute COVID-19 samples.

CDR1 and CDR2 from the germline V gene are MNHEY and SVGEGT. V lost 4 bases to trimming and J lost 1 base, with 10 bases between them. This CDR3 spans 14 amino acids. Original data processing: It was from reference gene primer amplification that nucleated cell counts were estimated. Profiling relied on immunoSEQ multiplex PCR, and the TCRdb table lists in-frame clones only, not all of them. V and J calls and clone size are copied from that table; D and trimming were computed from the DNA. The repertoire holds 110,000 or so clones, roughly 87% seen once, with roughly 8% in the top ten. This sequence joins TRBV6-2 or TRBV6-3 and TRBJ1-1; D may be TRBD1 (5 bases). Specimen: peripheral blood. This clonotype was obtained from a human donor in a cohort sampled during active COVID-19. CDR3 bases: TGTGCCAGCAGTTTTGGCAGGGCGAACACTGAAGCTTTCTTT. It encodes CASSFGRANTEAFF.